Listed below are T cell receptor beta chains from one sample, sequenced in a study of blood T cells in healthy people across ages. TCRdb re-derived calls from the 5' RACE reads in MiXCR, one entry per CDR3 protein. The data show about 510,000 distinct CDR3 sequences, with about 27% seen just once and 3% to 4% held by the top ten. The same sample was also used in a study of T cells of mothers and their children.

The sequenced sample consisted of blood. The receptors derive from a boy aged 2 to 9 in good health. CDR3s include the opening cysteine and the closing phenylalanine or tryptophan. The order of the fields is J gene, clone size, V gene, D gene, CDR3 protein, CDR3 DNA. A D gene is named only where the DNA matches it firmly. For some rows the clone size is stated as once, few or many, or as a class when expanded; others skip it.

TRBJ2-7 | . | TRBV7-6 | TRBD2 | CASCLAGGTSYEQYF | TGTGCCAGCTGCTTAGCGGGGGGTACTTCCTACGAGCAGTACTTC
TRBJ1-6 | few | TRBV30 | . | CAWKLTGAGSYNSPLHF | TGTGCCTGGAAACTTACAGGAGCGGGCTCCTATAATTCACCCCTCCACTTT
TRBJ1-2 | few | TRBV7-8 | . | CASSSMRSYGYTF | TGTGCCAGCAGCTCTATGCGGAGCTATGGCTACACCTTC
TRBJ1-4 | few | TRBV9 | . | CASSPGGGGKLFF | TGTGCCAGCAGCCCGGGGGGGGGCGGAAAACTGTTTTTT
TRBJ2-1 | . | TRBV20-1 | TRBD2 | CSVRTSGDYNEQFF | TGCAGTGTCAGGACTAGCGGGGATTACAATGAGCAGTTCTTC
TRBJ1-2 | few | TRBV9 | TRBD1 | CASSVGGQGGYGYTF | TGTGCCAGCAGCGTAGGGGGACAGGGCGGCTATGGCTACACCTTC
TRBJ2-7 | once | TRBV27 | TRBD2 | CASSRYASGGLYEQYF | TGTGCCAGCAGCCGCTACGCTAGCGGGGGCCTCTACGAGCAGTACTTC
TRBJ2-5 | . | TRBV30 | . | CAWTELDFQETQYF | TGTGCCTGGACGGAACTAGATTTCCAAGAGACCCAGTACTTC
TRBJ2-7 | . | TRBV7-9 | TRBD2 | CASSTSGGDSYEQYF | TGTGCCAGCAGCACTAGCGGGGGCGACTCCTACGAGCAGTACTTC
TRBJ1-2 | . | TRBV7-9 | . | CASSLGNSANYGYTF | TGTGCCAGCAGCTTAGGGAACTCGGCTAACTATGGCTACACCTTC
TRBJ2-2 | many | TRBV6-5 | . | CASSLGRGELFF | TGTGCCAGCAGCCTTGGCCGGGGGGAGCTGTTTTTT
TRBJ2-7 | . | TRBV7-8 | TRBD1 | CASSLRDRAVYEQYF | TGTGCCAGCAGCTTAAGGGACAGGGCCGTCTACGAGCAGTACTTC
TRBJ1-4 | . | TRBV9 | TRBD1 | CASSVLGTGGEKLFF | TGTGCCAGCAGCGTACTTGGGACAGGCGGGGAAAAACTGTTTTTT
TRBJ1-1 | . | TRBV4-2 | . | CASSQSSGRGAEAFF | TGTGCCAGCAGCCAATCCTCGGGCAGGGGAGCTGAAGCTTTCTTT
TRBJ1-1 | few | TRBV10-3 | TRBD1 | CAITDRANTEAFF | TGTGCCATCACCGACAGGGCGAACACTGAAGCTTTCTTT
TRBJ2-3 | . | TRBV2 | TRBD1 | CASSQTGASTDTQYF | TGTGCCAGCAGCCAGACAGGGGCCTCCACAGATACGCAGTATTTT
TRBJ1-1 | . | TRBV18 | . | CASSSSVQAEAFF | TGTGCCAGCTCATCGTCCGTGCAGGCTGAAGCTTTCTTT
TRBJ2-2 | . | TRBV20-1 | . | CSARDTLTGELFF | TGCAGTGCCCGGGACACACTGACCGGGGAGCTGTTTTTT
TRBJ1-1 | . | TRBV29-1 | . | CSGGEASRNTEAFF | TGCAGCGGGGGAGAGGCATCACGGAACACTGAAGCTTTCTTT
TRBJ2-6 | once | TRBV27 | . | CAGRRSSGANVLTF | TGTGCCGGCAGAAGGAGTTCTGGGGCCAACGTCCTGACTTTC
TRBJ2-3 | few | TRBV7-2 | . | CASSRLSGDTQYF | TGTGCCAGCAGCCGCCTGAGCGGTGATACGCAGTATTTT
TRBJ2-4 | . | TRBV11-2 | . | CASSLQPRNIQYF | TGTGCCAGCAGCTTACAGCCCCGGAACATTCAGTACTTC
TRBJ2-7 | few | TRBV5-1 | TRBD2 | CASSSLADYEQYF | TGCGCCAGCAGCTCTCTAGCGGACTACGAGCAGTACTTC
TRBJ1-6 | few | TRBV29-1 | . | CSVGYRRDSPLHF | TGCAGCGTCGGGTACAGGCGCGATTCACCCCTCCACTTT
TRBJ1-2 | . | TRBV5-4 | . | CASRPSTENYGYTF | TGTGCCAGCAGACCCTCTACAGAGAACTATGGCTACACCTTC
TRBJ1-2 | many | TRBV12-3/TRBV12-4 | . | CASSQGRPDGYTF | TGTGCCAGCAGCCAGGGCCGCCCGGACGGCTACACCTTC
TRBJ2-2 | . | TRBV6-4 | . | CASRKEQGSNTGELFF | TGTGCCAGTCGCAAGGAGCAGGGCTCGAACACCGGGGAGCTGTTTTTT
TRBJ1-1 | . | TRBV12-5 | . | CASGLVPGGTEAFF | TGTGCTAGTGGTTTGGTACCTGGGGGAACTGAAGCTTTCTTT
TRBJ2-4 | . | TRBV14 | . | CASSREPKNIQYF | TGTGCCAGCAGCCGAGAGCCAAAAAACATTCAGTACTTC
TRBJ1-1 | few | TRBV11-2 | . | CASSFRREGAFF | TGTGCCAGCAGCTTCCGGCGGGAGGGAGCTTTCTTT
TRBJ2-5 | . | TRBV20-1 | . | CSAPQGQETQYF | TGCAGTGCTCCGCAGGGCCAAGAGACCCAGTACTTC
TRBJ2-7 | many | TRBV25-1 | . | CASSELEGAYEQYF | TGTGCCAGCAGTGAATTAGAGGGGGCCTACGAGCAGTACTTC
TRBJ2-1 | many | TRBV14 | TRBD2 | CASSQDLNSGLYSYNEQFF | TGTGCCAGCAGCCAAGACCTCAATAGCGGGCTCTACTCCTACAATGAGCAGTTCTTC
TRBJ2-1 | . | TRBV29-1 | TRBD1 | CSVATGLGRYNEQFF | TGCAGCGTTGCGACAGGGCTGGGTCGTTACAATGAGCAGTTCTTC
TRBJ2-3 | few | TRBV20-1 | . | CSAQPFGGDITDTQYF | TGCAGTGCTCAACCTTTCGGAGGTGATATCACAGATACGCAGTATTTT
TRBJ2-6 | few | TRBV11-2 | TRBD1 | CASSLEEGTGSYGANVLTF | TGTGCCAGCAGCTTAGAGGAAGGGACAGGGTCATACGGGGCCAACGTCCTGACTTTC
TRBJ2-7 | few | TRBV11-2 | . | CASSDTGGPYEQYF | TGTGCCAGCAGCGATACTGGTGGGCCGTACGAGCAGTACTTC
TRBJ2-6 | . | TRBV25-1 | . | CASSESAAAGANVLTF | TGTGCCAGCAGTGAATCGGCCGCGGCTGGGGCCAACGTCCTGACTTTC
TRBJ2-5 | . | TRBV7-2 | TRBD2 | CASSLGWLAGLQETQYF | TGTGCCAGCAGCTTAGGATGGCTAGCGGGGCTCCAAGAGACCCAGTACTTC
TRBJ2-7 | . | TRBV29-1 | TRBD2 | CSVDSGRAVNEQYF | TGCAGCGTTGATAGCGGGAGGGCGGTAAACGAGCAGTACTTC
TRBJ2-1 | . | TRBV7-2 | TRBD2 | CASSPGAGGLNEQFF | TGTGCCAGCAGTCCAGGGGCGGGGGGCCTCAATGAGCAGTTCTTC
TRBJ2-5 | . | TRBV4-3 | . | CASSQEAGRETQYF | TGCGCCAGCAGCCAAGAAGCCGGGAGAGAGACCCAGTACTTC
TRBJ1-1 | . | TRBV5-1 | TRBD1 | CASRIGTENTEAFF | TGCGCCAGTCGGATCGGGACAGAGAACACTGAAGCTTTCTTT
TRBJ2-3 | . | TRBV20-1 | . | CSARDGDGYTDTQYF | TGCAGTGCTAGAGACGGGGACGGATACACAGATACGCAGTATTTT
TRBJ2-1 | few | TRBV19 | TRBD1 | CASSIETGGIYNEQFF | TGTGCCAGTAGTATCGAGACAGGGGGCATCTACAATGAGCAGTTCTTC
TRBJ1-2 | . | TRBV25-1 | TRBD1 | CASSQAGTGYGYTF | TGTGCCAGCAGCCAAGCCGGGACAGGATATGGCTACACCTTC
TRBJ1-1 | . | TRBV11-2 | . | CASSSIRQNTEAFF | TGTGCCAGCAGCTCTATTAGACAGAACACTGAAGCTTTCTTT
TRBJ2-7 | few | TRBV27 | . | CASSFSGAVLYEQYF | TGTGCCAGCAGTTTTTCAGGGGCCGTACTGTACGAGCAGTACTTC
TRBJ2-1 | few | TRBV11-2 | . | CASSSPGGTYNEQFF | TGTGCCAGCAGCTCCCCAGGGGGGACCTACAATGAGCAGTTCTTC
TRBJ1-6 | few | TRBV27 | . | CASSSSWAFSPLHF | TGTGCCAGCAGTTCATCGTGGGCCTTCTCACCCCTCCACTTT
TRBJ2-3 | . | TRBV4-3 | . | CASSQDPLSPQQYF | TGCGCCAGCAGCCAAGACCCCCTTTCCCCTCAGCAGTATTTT